The 25 T cell receptor beta chains given below trace back to one sample, sequenced in a study of T cell responses to AZD1222 COVID-19 vaccine. The repertoire was sequenced with immunoSEQ multiplex PCR; TCRdb's copy has only in-frame clones and lacks some. This sample carries some 120,000 clones, 70% to 90% of them seen once, and the ten largest clones take over 5%. Sequenced material: peripheral blood, taken on day 0 of AZD1222 vaccination. The origin of the receptors is an adult in good health.

The gene calls are TRBV3-1 (or the pseudogene TRBV3-2) and TRBJ2-7, with D unresolved. CDR3 length: 14 amino acids. Germline V lookup: CDR1 LGHDT, CDR2 YNNKEL (reference sequence). Trimming took 1 base from V and 3 from J, leaving 10 bases between them. Here the CDR3 DNA reads TGTGCCAGCAGCCAAGCGGTGTCAGGCTACGAGCAGTACTTC. Amino acid sequence: CASSQAVSGYEQYF.

The chain links TRBV7-2 to TRBJ1-1, with a tentative D call TRBD1 (6 bases). V lost 2 bases and J 1 base, leaving 8 bases between the germline ends. The CDR3 covers 14 residues. Germline CDR1 reads SGHTA; CDR2 reads FQGNSA. For the CDR3, the DNA is TGTGCCAGCAGCTTAAAACAGGGGAACACTGAAGCTTTCTTT. This sequence encodes CASSLKQGNTEAFF.

This chain links TRBV28 with TRBJ1-2, with 10 bases matching TRBD1. This CDR3 contains 14 residues. Germline V gene data show CDR1 as MDHEN and CDR2 as SYDVKM. Trimming took 5 bases from V and 6 from J; bases not matched to a gene: 6. As DNA, the CDR3 is TGTGCCAGCAGTCTAGCCGGGACAGGGGATGGCTACACCTTC. Residues: CASSLAGTGDGYTF.

The gene calls are TRBV28 and TRBJ1-2; 10 bases align to TRBD1. The CDR3 runs 15 residues. Germline CDR1 and CDR2: MDHEN and SYDVKM. With 5 bases clipped from V and 4 bases from J, the junction kept 7 bases outside the gene matches. The CDR3: CASSDPGTGVYGYTF. CDR3 sequence (DNA): TGTGCCAGCAGTGACCCCGGGACAGGGGTCTATGGCTACACCTTC.

This chain joins TRBV15 and TRBJ1-3; the match to TRBD1 covers 10 bases. The germline V gene has CDR1 LNHNV and CDR2 YYDKDF (reference sequence). The CDR3 sequence is 15 residues long. V was clipped by 8 bases and J by 1 base; unmatched bases: 5. In DNA form, the CDR3 reads TGTGCCACCCAAGACAGGGGGCTATCTGGAAACACCATATATTTT. It codes for CATQDRGLSGNTIYF.

This clone has only a few counts. The chain combines TRBV5-1 with TRBJ1-1; the D is unclear. Germline assignment: CDR1 SGHRS and CDR2 YFSETQ. CDR3 length equals 14 residues. V lost 0 bases, J lost 0 bases, and 6 bases lay in between. The CDR3 nucleotides read TGCGCCAGCAGCTTGGGGCCGATGAACACTGAAGCTTTCTTT. Its translation is CASSLGPMNTEAFF.

J is TRBJ2-5 and V is TRBV7-8; D remains ambiguous. V lost 0 bases, J lost 5 bases, and 7 bases lay in between. This CDR3 spans 13 amino acids. Germline CDR1 is SGHVS and CDR2 is FQNEAQ. CDR3 sequence reads: CASSLAFRETQYF. The CDR3 DNA sequence: TGTGCCAGCAGCTTAGCGTTTAGGGAGACCCAGTACTTC. Full variable domain (remainder filled in from reference TRBV7-8 and TRBJ2-5): GAGVSQSPRYKVAKRGQDVALRCDPISGHVSLFWYQQALGQGPEFLTYFQNEAQLDKSGLPSDRFFAERPEGSVSTLKIQRTQQEDSAVYLCASSLAFRETQYFGPGTRLLVL.

V and J are TRBV29-1 and TRBJ2-7; TRBD1 matches at 9 bases. The CDR3 is 12 residues long. The V gene's germline CDR1 is SQVTM and CDR2 ANQGSEA. Trimming took 4 bases from V and 5 from J; bases not matched to a gene: 3. The CDR3 reads CSVGDRVDEQYF. CDR3 DNA: TGCAGCGTTGGGGACAGGGTGGACGAGCAGTACTTC.

The rearrangement uses TRBV6-2 or TRBV6-3 and TRBJ1-1; perhaps TRBD1 as D (5 bases). Trimming cost V 5 bases and J 6 bases, with 16 bases left between them. The V gene's germline CDR1 is MNHEY and CDR2 SVGEGT. This CDR3 spans 14 amino acids. CDR3 sequence: CASSGNRRGAEAFF. Here the CDR3 DNA reads TGTGCCAGCAGTGGAAACAGGCGGGGCGCTGAAGCTTTCTTT.

The chain has TRBV6-5 and TRBJ2-2; D remains unclear. The CDR3 runs 13 residues. The V gene lost 7 bases and the J gene lost 3 bases, with 9 bases spanning the gap. In germline, CDR1 is MNHEY, CDR2 SVGAGI. The DNA of the CDR3 is TGTGCCAGCAAAACACAGCACACCGGGGAGCTGTTTTTT. Protein: CASKTQHTGELFF.

This chain uses TRBV5-1 with TRBJ1-1; D possibly corresponds to TRBD1 (5 bases). Germline CDR1 is SGHRS and CDR2 is YFSETQ. The V end was cut by 3 bases, the J end by 0 bases, with 12 bases between. There are 15 residues in the CDR3. CDR3 DNA sequence: TGCGCCAGCAGCTCGCTGGCAGGGTTGAACACTGAAGCTTTCTTT. This translates into CASSSLAGLNTEAFF.

V gene TRBV9 combines with J gene TRBJ2-5; 8 bases are shared with TRBD2. There are 16 residues in the CDR3. Unmatched junction bases numbered 10, after V lost 0 bases and J lost 6 bases. From germline, CDR1 is SGDLS and CDR2 YYNGEE. Here the CDR3 DNA reads TGTGCCAGCAGCGTAGGGCTAGCGGGTGGTAAAAAGACCCAGTACTTC. It encodes CASSVGLAGGKKTQYF.

The chain is built from TRBV6-5 and TRBJ1-2; maybe TRBD1 (5 bases). This CDR3 has 14 residues. Germline-derived CDR1 and CDR2 are MNHEY and SVGAGI. V lost 7 bases to trimming and J lost 4 bases, with 16 bases between them. The CDR3 DNA follows: TGTGCCAGCACCTCCGGGGCAGGTCTCTATGGCTACACCTTC. The encoded protein is CASTSGAGLYGYTF.

The chain has TRBV11-2 and TRBJ1-3; D not resolved. Trimming pared 1 base from V and 4 bases from J, leaving 8 bases between. The CDR3 has 14 amino acids. Germline CDR1 reads SGHAT; CDR2 reads FQNNGV. The DNA for the CDR3 is TGTGCCAGCAGCTTAGGGAGTATCGGAAACACCATATATTTT. This codes for CASSLGSIGNTIYF. Full variable domain (missing parts from reference TRBV11-2 and TRBJ1-3): EAGVAQSPRYKIIEKRQSVAFWCNPISGHATLYWYQQILGQGPKLLIQFQNNGVVDDSQLPKDRFSAERLKGVDSTLKIQPAKLEDSAVYLCASSLGSIGNTIYFGEGSWLTVV.

This sequence joins TRBV4-1 and TRBJ2-3; D might be TRBD2 (6 bases). This CDR3 has 16 amino acids. Trimming left V 2 bases short and J 2 bases short, with 14 bases between. CDR1 is MGHRA, CDR2 YSYEKL, per germline. The CDR3 reads CASSQTGGKFTDTQYF. DNA of the CDR3: TGCGCCAGCAGCCAAACAGGAGGGAAATTCACAGATACGCAGTATTTT.

This chain links TRBV14 with TRBJ2-2; tentatively, D is TRBD2 (5 bases). Germline V gene sequence: CDR1 SGHDN, CDR2 FVKESK. V shed 4 bases and J shed 7 bases, with 13 bases lying between them. The CDR3 runs to 14 residues. The chain's CDR3 is CASSRALAVGELFF. In DNA form, the CDR3 reads TGTGCCAGCAGCCGTGCCCTAGCCGTCGGGGAGCTGTTTTTT.

This chain connects TRBV28 to TRBJ1-2, with TRBD1 identical over 8 bases. V dropped 4 bases and J dropped 4; count of bases not matched to a gene: 2. This CDR3 has 13 residues. Germline loops: CDR1 MDHEN, CDR2 SYDVKM. Here the CDR3 DNA reads TGTGCCAGCAGTTCGGACAGGGCCTATGGCTACACCTTC. This gives the protein CASSSDRAYGYTF.

The J gene is TRBJ2-1, the V gene TRBV27, with 12 bases lining up with TRBD2. From germline, CDR1 is MNHEY and CDR2 SMNVEV (reference sequence). This CDR3 has 16 residues. V was clipped by 6 bases and J by 4 bases; unmatched bases: 7. CDR3 in DNA: TGTGCCAGCAGCCTAATGACTAGCGGGAGTTACAATGAGCAGTTCTTC. As protein: CASSLMTSGSYNEQFF.

The chain is built from TRBV4-1 and TRBJ1-1; a possible D gene is TRBD1 (5 bases). Trimming left V 4 bases short and J 5 bases short, with 26 bases between. CDR1 and CDR2 from the germline V gene are MGHRA and YSYEKL. The length of the CDR3 is 18 residues. The CDR3 here is CASSRVKRQTPRTTEAFF. The CDR3 DNA is TGCGCCAGCAGCCGCGTAAAACGACAGACCCCAAGAACAACTGAAGCTTTCTTT.

This clone has a single count. This chain links TRBV7-2 with TRBJ2-7, with a tentative D call TRBD1 (6 bases). V was pared by 3 bases and J by 3 bases, with 12 bases between. Per the germline V gene, CDR1 is SGHTA and CDR2 is FQGNSA. This CDR3 contains 14 residues. Here the CDR3 DNA reads TGTGCCAGCAGCTTTTACAGGGCCAACTACGAGCAGTACTTC. Protein: CASSFYRANYEQYF.

The V and J genes are TRBV24-1 and TRBJ1-1; D not certain. V lost 7 bases to trimming and J lost 4 bases, with 12 bases between them. The CDR3 length is 13 residues. Germline V lookup: CDR1 KGHDR, CDR2 SFDVKD. In DNA form, the CDR3 reads TGTGCCACCAGGCGAGGACCGGGCACTGAAGCTTTCTTT. Protein: CATRRGPGTEAFF.

The chain has TRBV9 and TRBJ2-5; 7 positions match TRBD2. The germline CDR1 and CDR2 sequences are SGDLS and YYNGEE. The CDR3 is 14 amino acids. Trimming at V came to 3 bases and at J to 5 bases, leaving 7 bases not matched to a gene. The CDR3 region is CASSARGGYETQYF. The CDR3 DNA reads TGTGCCAGCAGCGCCCGGGGAGGGTACGAGACCCAGTACTTC. Looking up the rest from reference TRBV9 and TRBJ2-5 gives the full variable domain: DSGVTQTPKHLITATGQRVTLRCSPRSGDLSVYWYQQSLDQGLQFLIQYYNGEERAKGNILERFSAQQFPDLHSELNLSSLELGDSALYFCASSARGGYETQYFGPGTRLLVL.

Sample share makes this clone medium-sized. The V and J genes are TRBV4-2 and TRBJ2-7; TRBD1 matches at 7 bases. Germline V gene lookup returns CDR1 LGHNA and CDR2 YNFKEQ. There are 13 residues in the CDR3. The V and J ends lost 5 bases and 3 bases, in that order; junction bases with no gene match: 4. CDR3 sequence reads: CASSLQGYYEQYF. CDR3 in DNA: TGTGCCAGCAGCTTACAGGGGTACTACGAGCAGTACTTC.

This clone was detected only a few times. The chain employs TRBV7-2 and TRBJ2-3; TRBD2 matches 9 bases. Germline lookup yields CDR1 SGHTA and CDR2 FQGNSA. This CDR3 has 17 amino acids. V shed 0 bases and J 7 bases; nucleotides not matched to a gene: 11. This chain's CDR3 is CASSLALAGAPRNTQYF. The CDR3, as DNA: TGTGCCAGCAGCTTAGCGTTAGCGGGGGCCCCACGGAATACGCAGTATTTT.

CDR3: CSVYGANYGYTF. Written as DNA, the CDR3 is TGCAGCGTTTACGGGGCTAACTATGGCTACACCTTC. V is TRBV29-1 and J is TRBJ1-2, with D unclear. Germline values: CDR1 SQVTM, CDR2 ANQGSEA. This CDR3 contains 12 residues. The germline V and J ends were trimmed by 5 bases and 0 bases, with 7 bases remaining between them.